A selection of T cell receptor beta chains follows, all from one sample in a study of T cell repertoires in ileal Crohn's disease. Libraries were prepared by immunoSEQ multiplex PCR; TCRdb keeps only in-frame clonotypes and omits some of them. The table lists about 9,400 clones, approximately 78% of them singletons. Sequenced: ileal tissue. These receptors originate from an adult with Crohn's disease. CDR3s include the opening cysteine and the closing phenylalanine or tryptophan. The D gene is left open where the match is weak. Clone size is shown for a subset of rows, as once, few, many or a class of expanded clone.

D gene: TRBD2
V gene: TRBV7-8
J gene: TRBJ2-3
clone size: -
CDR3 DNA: TGTGCCAGCAGCTTAAACGGGAGGGGATTTAGCACAGATACGCAGTATTTT
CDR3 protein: CASSLNGRGFSTDTQYF

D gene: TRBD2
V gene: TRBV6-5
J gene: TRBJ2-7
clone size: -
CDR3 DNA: TGTGCCAGCAGTTACTCGTTGCGGGAGAGATACGAGCAGTACTTC
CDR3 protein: CASSYSLRERYEQYF

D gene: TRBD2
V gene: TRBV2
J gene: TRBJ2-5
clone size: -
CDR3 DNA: TGTGCCAATCAGAGGACTAGCGGGGTCCAAGAGACCCAGTACTTC
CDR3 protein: CANQRTSGVQETQYF

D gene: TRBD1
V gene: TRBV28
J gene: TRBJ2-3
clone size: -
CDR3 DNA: TGTGCCAGCAGTTTTGGGACAGGGGGCGCATTCACAGATACGCAGTATTTT
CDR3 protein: CASSFGTGGAFTDTQYF

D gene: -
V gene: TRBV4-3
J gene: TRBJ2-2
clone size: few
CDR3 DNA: TGCGCCAGCAGCCTGACGGAGGTAGGGGAGCTGTTTTTT
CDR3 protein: CASSLTEVGELFF

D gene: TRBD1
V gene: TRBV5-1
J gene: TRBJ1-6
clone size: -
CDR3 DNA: TGCGCCAGCAGACCCGGGACAGGGGTGGGATCACCCCTCCACTTT
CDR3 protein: CASRPGTGVGSPLHF

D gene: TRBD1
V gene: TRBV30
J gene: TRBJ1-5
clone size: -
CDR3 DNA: TGTGCCTGGAGCGAAGGGGCGACAGGGGGCCAGCCCCAGCATTTT
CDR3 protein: CAWSEGATGGQPQHF

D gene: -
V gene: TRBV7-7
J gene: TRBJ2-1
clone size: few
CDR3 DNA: TGTGCTAGCAGCCCGGCAATAGCGGTTTACAATGAGCAGTTCTTC
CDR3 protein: CASSPAIAVYNEQFF

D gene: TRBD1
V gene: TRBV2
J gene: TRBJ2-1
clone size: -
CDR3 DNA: TGTGCCAGCACTGGACAGGGGAGCTCCTACAATGAGCAGTTCTTC
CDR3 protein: CASTGQGSSYNEQFF

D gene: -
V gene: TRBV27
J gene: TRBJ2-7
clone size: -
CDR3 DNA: TGTGCCAGCAGTTTAGGCAGAAACTACGAGCAGTACTTC
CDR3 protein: CASSLGRNYEQYF

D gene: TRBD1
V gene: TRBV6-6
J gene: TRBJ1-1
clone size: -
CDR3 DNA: TGTGCCAGCAACCGTGACAGGGGAAGAGGTGGGACTGAAGCTTTCTTT
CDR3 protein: CASNRDRGRGGTEAFF

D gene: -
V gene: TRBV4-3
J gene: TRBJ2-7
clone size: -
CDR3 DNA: TGCGCCAGCAGCCAAGTTTGGCAGGGTGGTCGCGAGCAGTACTTC
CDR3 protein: CASSQVWQGGREQYF

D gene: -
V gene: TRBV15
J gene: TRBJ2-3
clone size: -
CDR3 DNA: TGTGCCACCAGCAGACCCGCGGGGCCCACAGATACGCAGTATTTT
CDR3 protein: CATSRPAGPTDTQYF

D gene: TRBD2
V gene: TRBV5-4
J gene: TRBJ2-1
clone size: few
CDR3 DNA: TGTGCCAGCAGCGGTGGTGTAGCGGGGTTAAATGAGCAGTTCTTC
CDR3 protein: CASSGGVAGLNEQFF

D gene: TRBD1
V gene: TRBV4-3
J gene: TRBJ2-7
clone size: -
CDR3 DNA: TGCGCCAGCAGCCAAGATAGCCCCGGACAGGGGTATTCCTACGAGCAGTACTTC
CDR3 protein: CASSQDSPGQGYSYEQYF

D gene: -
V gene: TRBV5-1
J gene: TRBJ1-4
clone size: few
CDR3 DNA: TGCGCCAGCAGCTTAACCGGGACTCTTAATGAAAAACTGTTTTTT
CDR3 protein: CASSLTGTLNEKLFF

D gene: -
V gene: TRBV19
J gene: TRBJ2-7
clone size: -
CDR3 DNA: TGTGCCAGTAGTATAGAATGGGCAACCTACGAGCAGTACTTC
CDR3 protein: CASSIEWATYEQYF

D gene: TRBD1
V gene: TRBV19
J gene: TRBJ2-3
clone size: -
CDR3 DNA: TGTGCCAGTAGGGACACAGGGGTTCTCGCAGATACGCAGTATTTT
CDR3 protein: CASRDTGVLADTQYF

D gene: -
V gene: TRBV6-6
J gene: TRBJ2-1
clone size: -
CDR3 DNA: TGTGCCAGCAGTTATGGGGGCATCGAGAACAATGAGCAGTTCTTC
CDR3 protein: CASSYGGIENNEQFF

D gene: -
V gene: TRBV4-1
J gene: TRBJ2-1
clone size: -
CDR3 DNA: TGCGCCAGCAGCCAATCCCGTGAGCAGTTCTTC
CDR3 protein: CASSQSREQFF

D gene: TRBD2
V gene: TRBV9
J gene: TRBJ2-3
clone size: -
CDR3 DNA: TGTGCCAGCAGCGATCGGCGGGGGGAACTGACAGATACGCAGTATTTT
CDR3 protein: CASSDRRGELTDTQYF

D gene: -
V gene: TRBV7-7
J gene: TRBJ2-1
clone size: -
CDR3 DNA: TGTGCTAGCAGCCGAGCGGGCACTCGCTCCTACAATGAGCAGTTCTTC
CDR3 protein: CASSRAGTRSYNEQFF

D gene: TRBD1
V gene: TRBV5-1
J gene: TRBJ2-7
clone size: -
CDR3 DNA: TGCGCCAGCAGCGGGACAGCCAGCTCCTACGAGCAGTACTTC
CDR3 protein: CASSGTASSYEQYF

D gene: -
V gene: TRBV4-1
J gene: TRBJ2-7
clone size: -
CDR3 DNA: TGCGCCAGCAGCCAAGACAGGGTGGGATTGTATGAGCAGTACTTC
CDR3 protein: CASSQDRVGLYEQYF

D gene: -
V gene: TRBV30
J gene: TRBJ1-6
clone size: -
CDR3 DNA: TGTGCCTGGAGGGCCCGGACAGTAGACAATTCACCCCTCCACTTT
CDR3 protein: CAWRARTVDNSPLHF

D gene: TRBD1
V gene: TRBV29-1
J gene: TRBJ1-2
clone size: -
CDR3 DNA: TGCAGCGCGGCCCGGACAGGGGGTAACTATGGCTACACCTTC
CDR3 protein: CSAARTGGNYGYTF

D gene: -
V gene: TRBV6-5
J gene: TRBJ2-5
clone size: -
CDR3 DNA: TGTGCCACCTCACAGAATCGTATCCAAGAGACCCAGTACTTC
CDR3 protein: CATSQNRIQETQYF

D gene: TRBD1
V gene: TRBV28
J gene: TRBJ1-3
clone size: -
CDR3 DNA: TGTGCCAGCAGAACAGAGGGGGCTGCTGGAAACACCATATATTTT
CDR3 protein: CASRTEGAAGNTIYF

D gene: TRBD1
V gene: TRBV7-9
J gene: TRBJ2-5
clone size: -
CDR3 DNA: TGTGCCAGCAGCTTGGACAGGGCGGAGACCCAGTACTTC
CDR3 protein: CASSLDRAETQYF

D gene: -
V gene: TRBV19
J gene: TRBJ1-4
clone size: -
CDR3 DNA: TGTGCCAATACTTACCCAACTAATGAAAAACTGTTTTTT
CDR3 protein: CANTYPTNEKLFF

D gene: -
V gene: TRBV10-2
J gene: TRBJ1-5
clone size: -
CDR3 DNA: TGCGCCAGCAGTTTGGTCGGAGTGGGCAATCAGCCCCAGCATTTT
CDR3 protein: CASSLVGVGNQPQHF

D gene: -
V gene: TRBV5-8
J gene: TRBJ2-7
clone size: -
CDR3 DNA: TGTGCCAGCAGCTTGCGGGGGAGCGACTACGAGCAGTACTTC
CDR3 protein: CASSLRGSDYEQYF

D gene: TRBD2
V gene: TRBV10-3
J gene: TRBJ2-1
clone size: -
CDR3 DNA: TGTGCCACCGGAGTGAGCGGGAAGTACAATGAGCAGTTCTTC
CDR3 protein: CATGVSGKYNEQFF

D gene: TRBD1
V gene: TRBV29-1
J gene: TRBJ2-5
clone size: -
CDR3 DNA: TGCAGCGTGCGACAGGGGGGCCAAGAGACCCAGTACTTC
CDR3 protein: CSVRQGGQETQYF

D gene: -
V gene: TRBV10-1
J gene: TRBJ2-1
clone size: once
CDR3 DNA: TGCGCCAGCAGTGAGTCATACGGGTTAGAGCAGTTCTTC
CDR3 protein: CASSESYGLEQFF

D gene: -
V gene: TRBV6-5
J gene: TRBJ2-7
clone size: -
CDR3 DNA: TGTGCCAGCAGTTCACAGGGATCGTTCTACGAGCAGTACTTC
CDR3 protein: CASSSQGSFYEQYF

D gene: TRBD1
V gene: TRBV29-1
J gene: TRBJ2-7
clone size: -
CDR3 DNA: TGCAGCGGAGGTAGGGGGCCCTACGAGCAGTACTTC
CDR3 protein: CSGGRGPYEQYF

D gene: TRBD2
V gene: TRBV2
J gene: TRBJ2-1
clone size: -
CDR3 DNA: TGTGCCAGGAGTACGACTAGCGGGAACTACAATGAGCAGTTCTTC
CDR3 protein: CARSTTSGNYNEQFF

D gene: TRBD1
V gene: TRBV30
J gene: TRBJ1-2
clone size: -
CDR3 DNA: TGTGCCTGGAGGCCGGCAGGGGGAAGTGGCTACACCTTC
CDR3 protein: CAWRPAGGSGYTF

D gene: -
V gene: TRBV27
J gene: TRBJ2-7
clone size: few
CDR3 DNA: TGTGCCAGCAGCAGACAGGACGCGGCATACGAGCAGTACTTC
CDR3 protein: CASSRQDAAYEQYF

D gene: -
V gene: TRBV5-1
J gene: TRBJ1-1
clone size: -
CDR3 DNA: TGCGCCAGCAGCCCGGGGAGGAATATGAACACTGAAGCTTTCTTT
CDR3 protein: CASSPGRNMNTEAFF

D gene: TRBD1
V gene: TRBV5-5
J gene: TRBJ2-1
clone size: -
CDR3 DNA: TGTGCCAGCAGCTTGGCCCCGGGACAGGGGGCCCTTGAGCAGTTCTTC
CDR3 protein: CASSLAPGQGALEQFF

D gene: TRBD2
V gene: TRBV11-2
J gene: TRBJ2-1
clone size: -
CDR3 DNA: TGTGCCAGCAGCTTAGGGACTAGCGGACGGAGAAAGTACAATGAGCAGTTCTTC
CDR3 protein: CASSLGTSGRRKYNEQFF

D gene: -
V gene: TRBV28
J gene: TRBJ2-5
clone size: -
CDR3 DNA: TGTGCCAGCCATGCCCCGGGGAGAGTAAGAGAGACCCAGTACTTC
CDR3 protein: CASHAPGRVRETQYF

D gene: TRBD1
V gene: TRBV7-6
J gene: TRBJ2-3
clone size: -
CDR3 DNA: TGTGCCAGCGGCTCGGGACAGGGCACAGATACGCAGTATTTT
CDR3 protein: CASGSGQGTDTQYF

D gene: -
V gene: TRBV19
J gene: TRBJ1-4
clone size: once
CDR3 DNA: TGTGCCACCCGAGAGGTCACTACTGAAAAACTGTTTTTT
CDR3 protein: CATREVTTEKLFF

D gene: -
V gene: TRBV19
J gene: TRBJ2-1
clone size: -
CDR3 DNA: TGTGCCAGTAGTATATCCGGGGGGCATTCCCGATTAGGTGAGCAGTTCTTC
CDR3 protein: CASSISGGHSRLGEQFF

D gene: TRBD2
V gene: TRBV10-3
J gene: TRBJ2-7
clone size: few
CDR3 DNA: TGTGCCATCAGTGAGTGGAGCGGGACGGCCTACGAGCAGTACTTC
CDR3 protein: CAISEWSGTAYEQYF

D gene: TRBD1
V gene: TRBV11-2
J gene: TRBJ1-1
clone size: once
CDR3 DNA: TGTGCCAGCAGCTTAGGAGGTTGGGACAGGGTTAAGCGAACTGAAGCTTTCTTT
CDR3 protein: CASSLGGWDRVKRTEAFF

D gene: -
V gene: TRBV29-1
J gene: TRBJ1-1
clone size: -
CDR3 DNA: TGCAGCGTTGCATGGCAGGGTGGGACTGAAGCTTTCTTT
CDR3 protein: CSVAWQGGTEAFF

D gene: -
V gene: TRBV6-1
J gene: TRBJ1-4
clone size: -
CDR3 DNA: TGTGCCAGCAGTGAAGAGGGGACTAATGAAAAACTGTTTTTT
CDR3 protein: CASSEEGTNEKLFF

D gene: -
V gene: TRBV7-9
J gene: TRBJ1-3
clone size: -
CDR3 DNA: TGTGCCAGCAGCTTAGGGGCGCTAAGCTCTGGAAACACCATATATTTT
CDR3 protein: CASSLGALSSGNTIYF